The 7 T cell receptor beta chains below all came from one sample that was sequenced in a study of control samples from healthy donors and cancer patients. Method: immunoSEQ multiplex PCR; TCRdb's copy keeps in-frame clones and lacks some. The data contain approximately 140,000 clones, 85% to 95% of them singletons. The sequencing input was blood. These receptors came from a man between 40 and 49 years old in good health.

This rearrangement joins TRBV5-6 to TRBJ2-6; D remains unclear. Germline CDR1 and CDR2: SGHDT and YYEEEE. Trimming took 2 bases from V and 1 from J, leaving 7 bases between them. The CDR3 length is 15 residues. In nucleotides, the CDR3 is TGTGCCAGCAGCTTACCCGCGTCTGGGGCCAACGTCCTGACTTTC. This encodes CASSLPASGANVLTF. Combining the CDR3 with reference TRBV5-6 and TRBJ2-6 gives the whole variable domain DAGVTQSPTHLIKTRGQQVTLRCSPKSGHDTVSWYQQALGQGPQFIFQYYEEEERQRGNFPDRFSGHQFPNYSSELNVNALLLGDSALYLCASSLPASGANVLTFGAGSRLTVL.

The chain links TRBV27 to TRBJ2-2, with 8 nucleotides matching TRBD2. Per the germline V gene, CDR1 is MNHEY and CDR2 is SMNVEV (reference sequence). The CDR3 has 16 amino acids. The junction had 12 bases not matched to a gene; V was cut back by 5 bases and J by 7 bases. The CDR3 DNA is TGTGCCAGCAGTCCCAGGAGCGGGAGAAGGGACGGGGAGCTGTTTTTT. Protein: CASSPRSGRRDGELFF.

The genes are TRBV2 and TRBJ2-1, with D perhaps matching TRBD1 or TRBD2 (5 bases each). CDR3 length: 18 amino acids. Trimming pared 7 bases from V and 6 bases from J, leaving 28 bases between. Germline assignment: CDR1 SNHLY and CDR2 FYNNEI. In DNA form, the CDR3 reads TGTGCCAGCATTCAATACCCGGGACGGCGAGTTGGGGGCAATGAGCAGTTCTTC. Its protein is CASIQYPGRRVGGNEQFF.

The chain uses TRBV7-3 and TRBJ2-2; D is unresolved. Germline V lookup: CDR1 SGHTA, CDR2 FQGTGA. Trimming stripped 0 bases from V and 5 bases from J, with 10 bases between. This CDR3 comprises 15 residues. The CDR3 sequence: CASSLTLDGTGELFF. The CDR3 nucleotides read TGTGCCAGCAGCTTAACGTTAGACGGGACCGGGGAGCTGTTTTTT.

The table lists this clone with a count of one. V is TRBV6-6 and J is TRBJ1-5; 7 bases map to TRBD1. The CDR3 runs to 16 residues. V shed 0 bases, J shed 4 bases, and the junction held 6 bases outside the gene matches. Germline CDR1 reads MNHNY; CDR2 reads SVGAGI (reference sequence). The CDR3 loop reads CASSYSMGQLNQPQHF. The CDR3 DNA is TGTGCCAGCAGTTACTCAATGGGACAGTTAAATCAGCCCCAGCATTTT.

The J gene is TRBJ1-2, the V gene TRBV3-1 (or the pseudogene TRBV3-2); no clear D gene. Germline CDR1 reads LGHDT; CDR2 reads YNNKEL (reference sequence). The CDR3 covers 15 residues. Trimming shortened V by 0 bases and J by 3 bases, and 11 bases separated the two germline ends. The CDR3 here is CASSQETQRYYGYTF. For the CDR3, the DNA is TGTGCCAGCAGCCAAGAAACCCAAAGGTACTATGGCTACACCTTC.

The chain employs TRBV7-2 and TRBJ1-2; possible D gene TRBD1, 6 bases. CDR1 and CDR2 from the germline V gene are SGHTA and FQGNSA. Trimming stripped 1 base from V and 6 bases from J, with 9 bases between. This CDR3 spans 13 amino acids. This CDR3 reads CASSLDRENGYTF. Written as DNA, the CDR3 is TGTGCCAGCAGCTTAGACAGGGAGAATGGCTACACCTTC. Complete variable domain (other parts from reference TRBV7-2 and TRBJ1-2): GAGVSQSPSNKVTEKGKDVELRCDPISGHTALYWYRQSLGQGLEFLIYFQGNSAPDKSGLPSDRFSAERTGGSVSTLTIQRTQQEDSAVYLCASSLDRENGYTFGSGTRLTVV.